The 9 T cell receptor beta chains reported below all come from one sample, sequenced in a study of control samples from healthy donors and cancer patients. Method: immunoSEQ multiplex PCR; TCRdb's copy keeps in-frame clones and lacks some. In the table there are roughly 190,000 clones, about 90% of which are singletons. The source material was blood. The receptors stem from a man younger than 45 in good health.

CDR3 nucleotide sequence: TGTGCCTGGAGTACTGGGGGGACGGGCGAGCAGTACTTC. Protein product: CAWSTGGTGEQYF. The rearrangement uses TRBV30 and TRBJ2-7, with D perhaps TRBD2 (6 bases). Trimming took off 2 bases at V and 6 bases at J, with 14 bases between the two ends. The CDR3 covers 13 residues. In germline, CDR1 is GTSNPN, CDR2 SVGIG (reference sequence).

This chain links TRBV7-2 with TRBJ2-7; D is unresolved. V lost 1 base and J lost 4, with 20 bases in between. CDR3 length: 17 residues. CDR1 and CDR2 from the germline V gene are SGHTA and FQGNSA. The CDR3 loop is CASSLGSGPSAPYEQYF. The DNA for the CDR3 is TGTGCCAGCAGCTTAGGATCGGGCCCATCGGCTCCTTACGAGCAGTACTTC.

The chain joins TRBV5-6 to TRBJ1-5; D not resolved. This CDR3 is 13 amino acids long. V lost 4 bases to trimming and J lost 1 base, with 6 bases between them. Germline lookup yields CDR1 SGHDT and CDR2 YYEEEE. For the CDR3, the DNA is TGTGCCAGCAGCCCCCAAAGCAATCAGCCCCAGCATTTT. It specifies CASSPQSNQPQHF.

This sequence joins TRBV15 and TRBJ1-1; the D gene is possibly TRBD1 (5 bases). V lost 0 bases, J lost 2 bases, and 28 bases lay in between. The CDR3 has 21 residues. CDR1 and CDR2 from the germline V gene are LNHNV and YYDKDF (reference sequence). DNA of the CDR3: TGTGCCACCAGCAGAGATCGGGATTCCAGAGGGGCGCTTAGGCCTAACACTGAAGCTTTCTTT. Its translation is CATSRDRDSRGALRPNTEAFF.

This rearrangement joins TRBV6-5 to TRBJ2-7, with 9 bases fitting TRBD1. V lost 4 bases to trimming and J lost 5 bases; unmatched junction nucleotides: 12. This CDR3 region has 16 residues. Germline V gene lookup returns CDR1 MNHEY and CDR2 SVGAGI. CDR3 amino acids: CASSSNRGRDSHEQYF. In nucleotides, the CDR3 is TGTGCCAGCAGTTCAAACAGGGGGCGCGATAGTCACGAGCAGTACTTC.

The rearrangement links TRBV20-1 to TRBJ1-1, with D uncertain. CDR3 length equals 10 residues. Germline CDR1 is DFQATT and CDR2 is SNEGSKA (reference sequence). V was pared by 6 bases and J by 4 bases, with 6 bases between. The CDR3 nucleotides read TGCAGTGCCCTAAGCACTGAAGCTTTCTTT. It encodes CSALSTEAFF.

This clone was counted a few times. The V and J genes are TRBV19 and TRBJ1-5; D perhaps matches TRBD1 (5 bases). Trimming stripped 6 bases from V and 5 bases from J, with 14 bases between. This CDR3 is built from 14 residues. Germline CDR1 LNHDA, CDR2 SQIVND (reference sequence). In DNA form, the CDR3 reads TGTGCCAGTAGACTAGGGACTTCGTATCAGCCCCAGCATTTT. This gives the protein CASRLGTSYQPQHF.

V usage is TRBV5-1 and J usage is TRBJ2-3; TRBD1 agrees at 8 bases. The V gene end was trimmed by 4 bases and the J gene end by 0 bases; junction bases not matched to a gene: 4. CDR1 and CDR2 from the germline V gene are SGHRS and YFSETQ. The CDR3 sequence is 15 residues long. In nucleotides, the CDR3 is TGCGCCAGCAGCGTGGGACAGGTTAGCACAGATACGCAGTATTTT. It specifies CASSVGQVSTDTQYF.

This rearrangement joins TRBV5-5 to TRBJ1-1; unclear D gene. Trimming cost V 0 bases and J 1 base, with 10 bases left between them. The CDR3 has 15 residues. Germline CDR1 reads SGHKS; CDR2 reads YYEKEE (reference sequence). The CDR3 DNA sequence: TGTGCCAGCAGCTTGGGGGATTTAGGGAACACTGAAGCTTTCTTT. Its protein product is CASSLGDLGNTEAFF.